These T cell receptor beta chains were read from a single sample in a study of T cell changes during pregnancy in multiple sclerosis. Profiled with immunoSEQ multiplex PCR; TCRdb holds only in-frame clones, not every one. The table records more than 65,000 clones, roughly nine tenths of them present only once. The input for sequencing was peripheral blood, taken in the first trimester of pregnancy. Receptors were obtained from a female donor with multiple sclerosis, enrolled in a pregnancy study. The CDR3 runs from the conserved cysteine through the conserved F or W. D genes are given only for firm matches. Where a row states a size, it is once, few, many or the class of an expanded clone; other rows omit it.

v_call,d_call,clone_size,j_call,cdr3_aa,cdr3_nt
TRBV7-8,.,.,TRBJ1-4,CASSLGGVREKLFF,TGTGCCAGCAGCTTAGGGGGGGTTAGAGAAAAACTGTTTTTT
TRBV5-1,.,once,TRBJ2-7,CASSLEQGPYEQYF,TGCGCCAGCAGCTTGGAACAGGGCCCCTACGAGCAGTACTTC
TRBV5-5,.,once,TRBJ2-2,CASSLRGNTGELFF,TGTGCCAGCAGCTTACGGGGGAACACCGGGGAGCTGTTTTTT
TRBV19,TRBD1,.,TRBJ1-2,CASSTGQGPYGYTF,TGTGCCAGTAGTACGGGACAGGGGCCCTATGGCTACACCTTC
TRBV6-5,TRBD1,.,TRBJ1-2,CASSPGTGGLNGYTF,TGTGCCAGCAGCCCCGGGACAGGGGGCTTGAATGGCTACACCTTC
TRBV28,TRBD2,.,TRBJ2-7,CASSLERGSSYEQYF,TGTGCCAGCAGTTTAGAGCGGGGGAGCTCCTACGAGCAGTACTTC
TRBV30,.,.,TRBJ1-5,CAWTRGWGSNQPQHF,TGTGCCTGGACCCGAGGTTGGGGCAGCAATCAGCCCCAGCATTTT
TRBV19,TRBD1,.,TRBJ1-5,CASSPTSGTGRNQPQHF,TGTGCCAGTAGTCCTACGAGCGGGACAGGTCGTAATCAGCCCCAGCATTTT
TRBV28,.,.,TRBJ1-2,CASSPSLGSLYGYTF,TGTGCCAGCAGCCCCAGCCTCGGGTCCCTCTATGGCTACACCTTC
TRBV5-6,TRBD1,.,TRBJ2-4,CASLDRGSGKNIQYF,TGTGCCAGCCTGGACAGGGGAAGTGGCAAAAACATTCAGTACTTC
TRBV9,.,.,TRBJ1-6,CASSAVPGHNNSPLHF,TGTGCCAGCAGCGCCGTGCCGGGACACAATAATTCACCCCTCCACTTT
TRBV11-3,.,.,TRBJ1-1,CASSREREAFF,TGTGCCAGCAGCCGGGAAAGGGAAGCTTTCTTT
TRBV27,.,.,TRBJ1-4,CASSEGPAGEKLFF,TGTGCCAGCAGTGAAGGTCCGGCGGGTGAAAAACTGTTTTTT
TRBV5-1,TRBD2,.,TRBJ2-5,CASSSGLAKEETQYF,TGCGCCAGCAGCAGCGGACTAGCGAAAGAAGAGACCCAGTACTTC
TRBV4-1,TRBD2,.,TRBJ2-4,CASSQVLAGVKNTQYF,TGCGCCAGCAGCCAAGTACTAGCGGGAGTCAAAAACACTCAGTACTTC
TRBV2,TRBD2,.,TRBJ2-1,CASSEMPGGLFF,TGTGCCAGCAGTGAAATGCCGGGAGGGCTGTTCTTC
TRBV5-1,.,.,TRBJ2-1,CASSLGSTLYNEQFF,TGCGCCAGCAGCTTGGGCAGTACCCTCTACAATGAGCAGTTCTTC
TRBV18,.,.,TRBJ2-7,CASSPFSPDFSYEQYF,TGTGCCAGCTCACCGTTTAGTCCGGACTTCTCCTACGAGCAGTACTTC
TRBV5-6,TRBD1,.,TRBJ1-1,CASSFRGRTTEAFF,TGTGCCAGCAGCTTTAGGGGGCGGACGACTGAAGCTTTCTTT
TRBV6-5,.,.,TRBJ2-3,CASSYSNGQDTQYF,TGTGCCAGCAGTTACTCGAACGGACAAGATACGCAGTATTTT
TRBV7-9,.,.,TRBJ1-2,CASSLIVQEGGYTF,TGTGCCAGCAGCTTAATTGTCCAGGAAGGTGGCTACACCTTC
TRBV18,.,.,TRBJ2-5,CASSPNQGRETQYF,TGTGCTAGCTCGCCCAATCAGGGCCGGGAGACCCAGTACTTC
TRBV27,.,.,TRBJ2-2,CASSTSGLLTGELFF,TGTGCCAGCAGTACCTCAGGACTTCTGACCGGGGAGCTGTTTTTT
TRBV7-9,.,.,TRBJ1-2,CASSFTRGDYGYTF,TGTGCCAGCAGCTTCACGCGGGGGGACTATGGCTACACCTTC
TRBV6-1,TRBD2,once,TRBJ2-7,CASNPSGDTYEQYF,TGTGCCAGCAACCCTAGCGGGGACACCTACGAGCAGTACTTC
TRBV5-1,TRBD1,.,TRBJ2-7,CASSSFRGQGAHEQYF,TGCGCCAGCAGCTCGTTTAGGGGACAGGGAGCCCACGAGCAGTACTTC
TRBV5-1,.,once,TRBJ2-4,CASRLGGGESGQNIQYF,TGCGCCAGCAGACTTGGAGGGGGGGAGTCTGGCCAAAACATTCAGTACTTC
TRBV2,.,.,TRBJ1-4,CASLQRLNEKLFF,TGTGCCAGTTTGCAGAGACTTAATGAAAAACTGTTTTTT
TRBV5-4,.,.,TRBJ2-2,CASSREGGAVFGELFF,TGTGCCAGCAGCCGAGAGGGGGGGGCGGTTTTCGGGGAGCTGTTTTTT
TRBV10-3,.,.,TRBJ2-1,CAISLELINEQFF,TGTGCCATCAGTTTAGAGTTGATCAATGAGCAGTTCTTC
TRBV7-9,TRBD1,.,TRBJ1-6,CASSARKGAEYSYNSPLHF,TGTGCCAGCAGCGCTAGGAAGGGGGCTGAGTACTCCTATAATTCACCCCTCCACTTT
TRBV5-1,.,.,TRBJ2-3,CASSPGQSTDTQYF,TGCGCCAGCAGCCCCGGACAGAGCACAGATACGCAGTATTTT
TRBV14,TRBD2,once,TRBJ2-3,CASSGGPAGGTTDTQYF,TGTGCCAGCAGCGGAGGTCCGGCGGGAGGGACCACAGATACGCAGTATTTT
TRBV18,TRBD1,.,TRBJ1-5,CASSPGQGYSSNQPQHF,TGTGCCAGCTCACCGGGACAGGGTTATAGCAGCAATCAGCCCCAGCATTTT
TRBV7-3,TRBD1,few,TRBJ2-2,CASSSGRQGAIGELFF,TGTGCCAGCAGCTCAGGGAGACAGGGGGCGATCGGGGAGCTGTTTTTT
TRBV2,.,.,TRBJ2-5,CASSGGREETQYF,TGTGCCAGCAGTGGAGGCAGAGAAGAGACCCAGTACTTC
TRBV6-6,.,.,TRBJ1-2,CASSPLGSGYTF,TGTGCCAGCAGCCCCCTCGGGTCGGGCTACACCTTC
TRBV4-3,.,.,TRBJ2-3,CASSPFDSDTQYF,TGCGCCAGCAGCCCCTTTGACTCGGATACGCAGTATTTT
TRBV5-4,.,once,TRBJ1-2,CASSLDRHYGYTF,TGTGCCAGCAGCTTGGACAGGCACTATGGCTACACCTTC
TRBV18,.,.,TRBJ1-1,CASSPIITLHRENTEAFF,TGTGCCAGCTCACCTATCATAACCTTGCACAGAGAGAACACTGAAGCTTTCTTT
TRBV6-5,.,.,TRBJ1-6,CASRRGPEFNSPLHF,TGTGCCAGCAGAAGGGGCCCGGAATTTAATTCACCCCTCCACTTT
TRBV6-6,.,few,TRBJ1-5,CASRRDGNQPQHF,TGTGCCAGCAGGCGGGACGGGAATCAGCCCCAGCATTTT
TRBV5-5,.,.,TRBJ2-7,CASSFGGHEQYF,TGTGCCAGCAGCTTTGGGGGCCACGAGCAGTACTTC
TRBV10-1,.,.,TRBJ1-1,CASSEGTLNTEAFF,TGCGCCAGCAGTGAGGGGACACTGAACACTGAAGCTTTCTTT
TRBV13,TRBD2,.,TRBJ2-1,CASSLYRRQAGTSVQGEQFF,TGTGCCAGCAGCTTATATCGCCGCCAAGCCGGGACTAGCGTTCAAGGTGAGCAGTTCTTC
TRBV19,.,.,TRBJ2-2,CASSLLAGELFF,TGTGCCAGTAGCCTTCTAGCCGGGGAGCTGTTTTTT
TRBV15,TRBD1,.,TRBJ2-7,CATSRDYYSGGQGAYEQYF,TGTGCCACCAGCAGAGACTACTACTCGGGGGGACAGGGGGCCTACGAGCAGTACTTC
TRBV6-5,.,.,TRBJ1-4,CASSSRENEKLFF,TGTGCCAGCAGTAGTAGGGAGAATGAAAAACTGTTTTTT
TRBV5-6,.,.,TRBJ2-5,CASSLASSGFQETQYF,TGTGCCAGCAGCTTAGCGAGTAGCGGATTTCAAGAGACCCAGTACTTC
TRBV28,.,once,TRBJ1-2,CASRQGAGYTF,TGTGCCAGCAGACAGGGTGCTGGCTACACCTTC
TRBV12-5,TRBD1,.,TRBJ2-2,CASSPGGTGPTGELFF,TGTGCTAGTTCACCTGGGGGGACAGGACCCACCGGGGAGCTGTTTTTT
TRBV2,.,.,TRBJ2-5,CASRALGTQYF,TGTGCCAGCAGAGCCCTCGGGACCCAGTACTTC
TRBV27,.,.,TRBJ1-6,CASSLQGINSPLHF,TGTGCCAGCAGTTTACAGGGGATTAATTCACCCCTCCACTTT
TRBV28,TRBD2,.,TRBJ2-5,CASSPGGWGREETQYF,TGTGCCAGCAGTCCGGGGGGTTGGGGCAGAGAAGAGACCCAGTACTTC